This TCR beta chain was documented in a study of blood T cell repertoires in COVID-19. Study-wide background: Italy, Spain and the United States were the sources of the convalescent and acute COVID-19 samples. From T cells, B-cell-depleted T cells, or PBMCs came the material, which was cDNA or gDNA.

Authors' data handling: How many nucleated cells were present was estimated from reference gene primer amplification. This table comes from immunoSEQ multiplex PCR, and its TCRdb copy is limited to in-frame clones, with some not included. V and J calls and clone size are given by that table; D and trimming were obtained from the DNA. The table records under 350,000 clones, about 86% of them present only once. J lost 0 bases, V lost 0 bases, and 9 bases had no gene match. CDR3 length equals 19 residues. Germline loops: CDR1 SGDLS, CDR2 YYNGEE. Enrolled through a virtual design, the participants were between about 18 and 100 years of age and came from some 26 US areas.

This chain connects TRBV9 to TRBJ1-4, with TRBD1 matching 9 bases. This clonotype was sampled from a woman aged 35 to 49 with acute COVID-19. Specimen: PBMCs or T cells enriched from blood (not recorded which). CDR3 loop: CASSVGDRASKATNEKLFF. The CDR3 DNA reads TGTGCCAGCAGCGTAGGGGACAGGGCTAGTAAGGCAACTAATGAAAAACTGTTTTTT.